This is a list of T cell receptor beta chains from one sample in a study of T-cell reconstitution after alpha-beta-depleted transplantation in children. A single record per CDR3 protein comes from TCRdb applying MiXCR to the PCR reads. The repertoire holds about 610,000 distinct CDR3 sequences, over 9.5% seen once, with 4% in the top ten. The starting material was PBMCs from the stem cell graft donor, obtained from the stem cell graft. Receptor source: a human donor who donated a stem cell graft to a child with acute myeloid leukemia. CDR3s include the opening cysteine and the closing phenylalanine or tryptophan. The D gene is left open where the match is weak. Not every row has a clone size; where given, it reads once, few, many or a size class.

V gene	J gene	clone size	D gene	CDR3 DNA	CDR3 protein
TRBV28	TRBJ2-2	-	-	TGTGCCAGCAGTTCGGCGGCAGGGAGCCCCGGGGAGCTGTTTTTT	CASSSAAGSPGELFF
TRBV20-1	TRBJ2-1	many	-	TGCAGTGCTAGGGATCCTTGGAGCTCCTACAATGAGCAGTTCTTC	CSARDPWSSYNEQFF
TRBV24-1	TRBJ2-1	-	-	TGTGCCACCAGTGGCAGGAGGGCCACGGAATACAATGAGCAGTTCTTC	CATSGRRATEYNEQFF
TRBV4-3	TRBJ2-3	few	TRBD1	TGCGCCAGCAGCCGAGTAGACAGGGAGAAAGATACGCAGTATTTT	CASSRVDREKDTQYF
TRBV10-3	TRBJ2-5	few	TRBD1	TGTGCCATCAGTGATGGGACAGGGGCGAAAGAGACCCAGTACTTC	CAISDGTGAKETQYF
TRBV5-1	TRBJ1-3	few	-	TGCGCCAGCAGCCGCAATACAGGACCTGGAAACACCATATATTTT	CASSRNTGPGNTIYF
TRBV29-1	TRBJ2-7	few	TRBD1	TGCAGCGTTGACAGGTTTTGGGACAGGGGGCCGTGGGAGCAGTACTTC	CSVDRFWDRGPWEQYF
TRBV7-2	TRBJ2-7	many	-	TGTGCCAGCAGCGGGGGGGACAGCCCCTACGAGCAGTACTTC	CASSGGDSPYEQYF
TRBV6-1	TRBJ2-7	few	-	TGTGCCAGCAGTACACATAGGGGCGACGAGCAGTACTTC	CASSTHRGDEQYF
TRBV12-3/TRBV12-4	TRBJ1-4	-	-	TGTGCCATCAGTCCCCGACTGACTGGGGGCCTTGCAACTAATGAAAAACTGTTTTTT	CAISPRLTGGLATNEKLFF
TRBV11-3	TRBJ2-1	-	-	TGTGCCAGCAGCTTAGCAGGGTCGGGGGGCTATGAGCAGTTCTTC	CASSLAGSGGYEQFF
TRBV29-1	TRBJ2-1	many	-	TGCAGCGTTGAAGGTGGTGTCCTAGGGGCGCGGACCTACAATGAGCAGTTCTTC	CSVEGGVLGARTYNEQFF
TRBV20-1	TRBJ2-1	few	TRBD2	TGCAGTGCTAGTCTTAGCGGGACCTACAATGAGCAGTTCTTC	CSASLSGTYNEQFF
TRBV6-1	TRBJ1-1	many	-	TGTGCCAGCAGTGAAAACAAGGGCCTTGAAGCTTTCTTT	CASSENKGLEAFF
TRBV6-5	TRBJ2-2	-	-	TGTGCCAGCAGCCTCTCGGGGAGCGGCGGAACCGGGGAGCTGTTTTTT	CASSLSGSGGTGELFF
TRBV2	TRBJ2-6	few	-	TGTGCCAGCAGAGACAGAGGAGGGGCCAACGTCCTGACTTTC	CASRDRGGANVLTF
TRBV24-1	TRBJ1-5	many	-	TGTGCCACCAGTGATTACGGGGGAGCTCAGCCCCAGCATTTT	CATSDYGGAQPQHF
TRBV5-1	TRBJ2-4	few	TRBD2	TGCGCCAGCAGCCCTAGCTACTGGCGGGAGTACGAAAACATTCAGTACTTC	CASSPSYWREYENIQYF
TRBV27	TRBJ1-2	few	TRBD1	TGTGCCAGCAGTCACCGAGACAGGGGGCAAGGCTACACCTTC	CASSHRDRGQGYTF
TRBV12-3/TRBV12-4	TRBJ1-1	many	-	TGTGCCAGCAGTTTTGGCAATCCGGGAAACACTGAAGCTTTCTTT	CASSFGNPGNTEAFF
TRBV20-1	TRBJ2-7	many	TRBD1	TGCAGTGCCCTAGTGCCGGGACAGGGAAGTGACGAGCAGTACTTC	CSALVPGQGSDEQYF
TRBV5-1	TRBJ1-1	-	-	TGCGCCAGCAGCTTGGATTCCGCTTTGAACACTGAAGCTTTCTTT	CASSLDSALNTEAFF
TRBV7-2	TRBJ2-7	-	-	TGTGCCAGCAGCTTAGAGGAGCGGACCTCTAGGGAGCAGTACTTC	CASSLEERTSREQYF
TRBV3-1	TRBJ1-2	few	-	TGTGCCAGCAGCCACCTCGACGGGGGCGAGGGCTATGGCTACACCTTC	CASSHLDGGEGYGYTF
TRBV4-3	TRBJ1-1	few	-	TGCGCCAGCAGCCAAGACCAGAGACTCAACACTGAAGCTTTCTTT	CASSQDQRLNTEAFF
TRBV3-1	TRBJ2-2	-	-	TGTGCCAGTAAAGCCCCGGTCCAGAACACCGGGGAGCTGTTTTTT	CASKAPVQNTGELFF
TRBV7-9	TRBJ2-3	few	-	TGTGCCAGCAGCCCACTAGGCGGTGCAACAGATACGCAGTATTTT	CASSPLGGATDTQYF
TRBV20-1	TRBJ2-7	-	TRBD2	TGCAGTGCTAGAGATTTAGTTAGCGGGAGGGGGGGAGGGGAGCAGTACTTC	CSARDLVSGRGGGEQYF
TRBV5-1	TRBJ2-5	few	TRBD1	TGCGCCAGCAGCTTTCAGGGACAGGGGAAGAGAGAGACCCAGTACTTC	CASSFQGQGKRETQYF
TRBV18	TRBJ2-5	many	-	TGTGCCAGCTCTCCTCAACGGGGCCAAGAGACCCAGTACTTC	CASSPQRGQETQYF
TRBV4-2	TRBJ2-2	many	-	TGTGCCAGCAGCCAAGCCCGAGGGGACACCGGGGAGCTGTTTTTT	CASSQARGDTGELFF
TRBV2	TRBJ2-7	-	-	TGTGCCAGTTCCGGGCAGGGATTACGCGAGCAGTACTTC	CASSGQGLREQYF
TRBV20-1	TRBJ1-5	many	-	TGCAGTGCTCCAAAAGAGGACCTTGCCGGTCAGCCCCAGCATTTT	CSAPKEDLAGQPQHF
TRBV28	TRBJ1-4	few	-	TGTGCCAGCAGTTTTGGGAGGAGAGCAACTAATGAAAAACTGTTTTTT	CASSFGRRATNEKLFF
TRBV3-1	TRBJ2-3	-	-	TGTGCCAGCAGCCAAGGGAGATCACGCACAGATACGCAGTATTTT	CASSQGRSRTDTQYF
TRBV3-1	TRBJ1-6	-	TRBD1	TGTGCCAGCAGCCAAGGACAGGGATCTAATTCACCCCTCCACTTT	CASSQGQGSNSPLHF
TRBV20-1	TRBJ2-7	many	TRBD1	TGCAGTGCAACTCGCCCGGGACAGGGCCACGAGCAGTACTTC	CSATRPGQGHEQYF
TRBV5-6	TRBJ2-5	many	TRBD2	TGTGCCAGCAGCTTGCGGCGGACTAGCGGGAACCAAGAGACCCAGTACTTC	CASSLRRTSGNQETQYF
TRBV6-2/TRBV6-3	TRBJ2-6	many	-	TGTGCCAGCACCACTAGGGGCTTGAGGGGCTTTGACGGTACTGGGGCCAACGTCCTGACTTTC	CASTTRGLRGFDGTGANVLTF
TRBV20-1	TRBJ2-3	many	TRBD2	TGCAGTGCTAGATCCTTAGCGGGAGTGGGAGATACGCAGTATTTT	CSARSLAGVGDTQYF
TRBV5-1	TRBJ2-7	-	-	TGCGCCAGCAGCTTGGATGGAGGGGTCTACGAGCAGTACTTC	CASSLDGGVYEQYF
TRBV5-1	TRBJ2-1	-	TRBD2	TGCGCCAGCAGCTTGGGAGCGGGGCCCTCAGGTGAGCAGTTCTTC	CASSLGAGPSGEQFF
TRBV12-3/TRBV12-4	TRBJ2-7	-	TRBD1	TGTGCCAGCAGTCCCTCAGGGGGCGCAGGGCAGTACTTC	CASSPSGGAGQYF
TRBV18	TRBJ2-1	-	TRBD2	TGTGCCAGCTCACCACGGGGACTAGCTGACAATGAGCAGTTCTTC	CASSPRGLADNEQFF
TRBV5-1	TRBJ2-7	many	-	TGCGCCAGCAGCTTTGGGCGCGAGCAGTACTTC	CASSFGREQYF
TRBV11-3	TRBJ2-2	-	-	TGTGCCAGCAGCGTCAGTGACACCGGGGAGCTGTTTTTT	CASSVSDTGELFF
TRBV28	TRBJ2-5	many	-	TGTGCCAGCAGTCCGGGCCCTGGAAGGGAGACCCAGTACTTC	CASSPGPGRETQYF
TRBV20-1	TRBJ2-3	many	-	TGCAGTGCTCCCTTGAGTTGGAGCGGCACAGATACGCAGTATTTT	CSAPLSWSGTDTQYF
TRBV9	TRBJ1-5	few	-	TGTGCCAGCAGCGTAGGGCACTCGGGCAATCAGCCCCAGCATTTT	CASSVGHSGNQPQHF
TRBV6-2/TRBV6-3	TRBJ2-3	-	TRBD1	TGTGCCAGCAGTTACTCGATCCGGGACAGGGACCCTTACACAGATACGCAGTATTTT	CASSYSIRDRDPYTDTQYF
TRBV12-5	TRBJ1-1	-	-	TGTGCTAGTGGATGGGGGAACGCTGAAGCTTTCTTT	CASGWGNAEAFF
TRBV20-1	TRBJ1-1	-	TRBD1	TGCAGTGCTAGAGGGTCAGGGGGAACTGAAGCTTTCTTT	CSARGSGGTEAFF
TRBV6-4	TRBJ2-1	many	-	TGTGCCAGCAGTGACTCAGGGGGTTACAATGAGCAGTTCTTC	CASSDSGGYNEQFF